This TCR beta chain was identified in a study of blood T cell repertoires in COVID-19 (TCRdb year 2020). For the study in its entirety: Samples covering the acute and convalescent phases of COVID-19 were provided by collaborators in the United States, Italy and Spain. Nearly every sample came with metadata listing a de-identified subject ID, COVID-19 status, age in years and sex. Subjects who had been exposed to COVID-19, were actively infected with it, or had recovered from it provided the deeply sampled blood TCRbeta repertoires that made up the dataset. The repertoires were released in a freely available public database intended as a resource for research on the immune response to SARS-CoV-2. The samples were drawn from the first 160 participants of the ongoing ImmuneRACE study and from some 1,300 subjects provided by 6 global collaborators. The material from the prospective study consisted of cDNA or gDNA derived from T cells, B-cell-depleted T cells, or PBMCs. HLA class I and class II types, where available, came from metadata supplied by the sample provider rather than from assay-based typing.

CDR1 SGHNT and CDR2 YYREEE were looked up in the germline V gene (reference sequence). The CDR3 measures 14 amino acids from cysteine to phenylalanine. CDR3 DNA is the only sequence kept; it has 42 bases, read in frame from the first base. Trimming takes 4 bases from V and 6 bases from J, and the germline ends sit 11 bases apart. Study-wide findings and limitations: The quantity of clinical and demographic metadata differed by source and by participant and was supplied without curation.

TCRbeta CDR3 regions were amplified from genomic DNA by means of the immunoSEQ Assay, a bias-controlled multiplex PCR. The study's own analysis went as follows. The number of nucleated cells in each sample was estimated by amplification of reference gene primers within the assay. To quantify the absolute abundance of each unique TCRbeta CDR3 rearrangement, sequence reads were collapsed and filtered. For each sample, productive Simpson clonality was calculated by taking the square root of Simpson's diversity index across productive rearrangements. In TCRdb, the immuneACCESS table is reduced to in-frame sequences with V and J assigned. These tables do not hold every clone; where another copy was compared, an unresolved V gene accounts for under half, and the others remain unexplained. For V, J and clone size, that table is used; D and trimming come from the DNA. This sample comprises under 300,000 clones, 70% to 85% of them detected only once. Of the sample, roughly 4% is held by the ten largest clones.

As concerns this clone: The antigen this receptor binds is unknown. One base away there is no much larger clone; base qualities are not given.

Each collaborating institution followed its own protocols to collect whole blood in K2EDTA tubes. Collaborator samples were shipped for TCRbeta analysis as frozen whole blood, isolated PBMCs, or DNA extracted from either sample type. Source material: peripheral blood. This TCR was recovered from a woman in her 40s with active or convalescent COVID-19. This chain is built from TRBV5-4 and TRBJ1-6, with no reliable assignment of the D segment. The base sequence is TGTGCCAGCAGCAGCAGGAACGCTAATTCACCCCTCCACTTT. This is translated as CASSSRNANSPLHF.